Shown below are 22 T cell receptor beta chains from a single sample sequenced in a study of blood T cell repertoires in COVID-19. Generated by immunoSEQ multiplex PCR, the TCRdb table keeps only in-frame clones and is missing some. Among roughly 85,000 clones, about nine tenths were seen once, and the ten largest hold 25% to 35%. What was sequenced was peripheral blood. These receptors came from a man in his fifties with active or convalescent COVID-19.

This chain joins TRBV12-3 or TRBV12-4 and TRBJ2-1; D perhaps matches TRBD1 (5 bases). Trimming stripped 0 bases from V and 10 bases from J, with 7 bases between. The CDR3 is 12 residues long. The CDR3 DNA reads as TGTGCCAGCAGTTTAGCGCGGACAGAGCAGTTCTTC. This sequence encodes CASSLARTEQFF.

CDR3 nucleotides: TGTGCCAGTAGTAAAGTCTCGGAGTGGGACACTGAAGCTTTCTTT. It translates to CASSKVSEWDTEAFF. V usage is TRBV19 and J usage is TRBJ1-1; D unclear. Germline V gene data show CDR1 as LNHDA and CDR2 as SQIVND (reference sequence). V dropped 4 bases and J dropped 3 bases, with 15 bases sitting between them. The CDR3 has 15 residues.

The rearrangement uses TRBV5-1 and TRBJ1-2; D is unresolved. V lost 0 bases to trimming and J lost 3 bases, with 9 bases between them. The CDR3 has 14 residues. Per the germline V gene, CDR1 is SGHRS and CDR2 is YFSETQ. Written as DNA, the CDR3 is TGCGCCAGCAGCTTGGTCGCAGGATACTATGGCTACACCTTC. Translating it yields CASSLVAGYYGYTF.

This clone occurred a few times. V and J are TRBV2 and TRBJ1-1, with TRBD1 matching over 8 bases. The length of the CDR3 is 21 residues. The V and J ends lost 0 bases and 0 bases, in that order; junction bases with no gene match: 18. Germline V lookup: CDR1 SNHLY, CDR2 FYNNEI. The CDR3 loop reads CASSEALRMTGEVGLNTEAFF. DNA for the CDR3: TGTGCCAGCAGTGAAGCGCTCCGGATGACAGGGGAAGTGGGATTGAACACTGAAGCTTTCTTT.

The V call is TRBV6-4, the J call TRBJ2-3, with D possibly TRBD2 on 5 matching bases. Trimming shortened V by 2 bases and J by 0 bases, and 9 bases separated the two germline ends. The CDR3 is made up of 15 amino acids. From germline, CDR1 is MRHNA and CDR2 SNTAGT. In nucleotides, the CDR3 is TGTGCCAGCAGTGACGTGGGAGCGAGCACAGATACGCAGTATTTT. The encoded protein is CASSDVGASTDTQYF.

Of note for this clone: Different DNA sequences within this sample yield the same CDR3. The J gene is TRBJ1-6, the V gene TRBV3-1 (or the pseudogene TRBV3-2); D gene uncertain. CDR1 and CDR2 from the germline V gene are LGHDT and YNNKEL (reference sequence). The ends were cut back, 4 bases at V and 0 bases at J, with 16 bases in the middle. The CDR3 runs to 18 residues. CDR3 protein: CASSRNFPGSSYNSPLHF. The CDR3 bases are TGTGCCAGCAGCCGGAATTTCCCTGGGAGCTCCTATAATTCACCCCTCCACTTT.

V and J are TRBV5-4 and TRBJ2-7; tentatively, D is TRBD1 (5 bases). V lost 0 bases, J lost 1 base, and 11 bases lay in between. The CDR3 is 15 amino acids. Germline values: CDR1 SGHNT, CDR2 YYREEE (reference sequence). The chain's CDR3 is CASSLGLDKSYEQYF. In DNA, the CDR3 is TGTGCCAGCAGCTTGGGGTTGGACAAGTCCTACGAGCAGTACTTC.

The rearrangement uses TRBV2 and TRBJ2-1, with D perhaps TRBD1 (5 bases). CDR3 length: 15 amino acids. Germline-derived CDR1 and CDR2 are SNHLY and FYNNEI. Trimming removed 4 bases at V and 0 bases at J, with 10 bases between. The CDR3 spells CASSVDRGSYNEQFF. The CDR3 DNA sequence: TGTGCCAGCAGTGTGGATAGGGGCTCCTACAATGAGCAGTTCTTC.

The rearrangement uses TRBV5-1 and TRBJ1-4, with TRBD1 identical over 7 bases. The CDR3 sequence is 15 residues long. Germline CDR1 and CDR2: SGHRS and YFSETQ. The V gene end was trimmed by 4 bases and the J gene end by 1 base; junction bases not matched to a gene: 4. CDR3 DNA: TGCGCCAGCAGCATCGGGACAGAAACTAATGAAAAACTGTTTTTT. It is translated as CASSIGTETNEKLFF.

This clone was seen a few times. DNA for the CDR3: TGTGCCAGTACTGGACAGGGGATAAGCAATCAGCCCCAGCATTTT. Translation gives CASTGQGISNQPQHF. This chain links TRBV19 with TRBJ1-5; the match to TRBD1 covers 9 bases. Trimming at V came to 7 bases and at J to 1 base, leaving 5 bases not matched to a gene. This CDR3 region has 15 residues. Germline V gene lookup returns CDR1 LNHDA and CDR2 SQIVND (reference sequence).

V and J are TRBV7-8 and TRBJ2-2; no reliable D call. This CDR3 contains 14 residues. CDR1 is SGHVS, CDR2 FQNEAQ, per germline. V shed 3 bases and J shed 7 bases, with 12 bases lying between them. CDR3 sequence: CASSLAGFDGELFF. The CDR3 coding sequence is TGTGCCAGCAGCTTGGCAGGATTTGACGGGGAGCTGTTTTTT.

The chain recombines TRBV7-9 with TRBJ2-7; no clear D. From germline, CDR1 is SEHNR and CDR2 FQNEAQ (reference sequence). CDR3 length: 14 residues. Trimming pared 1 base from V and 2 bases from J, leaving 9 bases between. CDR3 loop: CASSLGATTYEQYF. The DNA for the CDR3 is TGTGCCAGCAGCTTAGGGGCAACCACCTACGAGCAGTACTTC. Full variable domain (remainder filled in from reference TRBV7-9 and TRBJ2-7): DTGVSQNPRHKITKRGQNVTFRCDPISEHNRLYWYRQTLGQGPEFLTYFQNEAQLEKSRLLSDRFSAERPKGSFSTLEIQRTEQGDSAMYLCASSLGATTYEQYFGPGTRLTVT.

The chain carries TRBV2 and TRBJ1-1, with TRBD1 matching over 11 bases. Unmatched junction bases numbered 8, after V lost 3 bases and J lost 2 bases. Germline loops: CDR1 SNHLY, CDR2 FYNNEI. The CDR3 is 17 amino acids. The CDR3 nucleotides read TGTGCCAGCAGTGATTTGGGGACAGGGGGATTTAACACTGAAGCTTTCTTT. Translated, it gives CASSDLGTGGFNTEAFF.

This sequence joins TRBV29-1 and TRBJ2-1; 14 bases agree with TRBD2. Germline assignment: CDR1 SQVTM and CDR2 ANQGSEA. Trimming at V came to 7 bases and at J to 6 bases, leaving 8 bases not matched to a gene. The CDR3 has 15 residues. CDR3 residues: CSASTSGGAFNEQFF. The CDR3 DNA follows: TGCAGCGCATCGACTAGCGGGGGGGCCTTCAATGAGCAGTTCTTC.

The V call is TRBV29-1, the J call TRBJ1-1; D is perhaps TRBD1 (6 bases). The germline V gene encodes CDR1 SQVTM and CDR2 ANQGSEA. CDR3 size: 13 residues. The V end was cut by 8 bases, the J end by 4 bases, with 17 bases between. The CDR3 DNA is TGCAGCATCCTTACAGGGTTTGGCACTGAAGCTTTCTTT. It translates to CSILTGFGTEAFF. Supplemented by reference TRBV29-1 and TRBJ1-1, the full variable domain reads SAVISQKPSRDICQRGTSLTIQCQVDSQVTMMFWYRQQPGQSLTLIATANQGSEATYESGFVIDKFPISRPNLTFSTLTVSNMSPEDSSIYLCSILTGFGTEAFFGQGTRLTVV.

The CDR3 DNA reads TGTGCCAGCAGAATGGTCCTGTCTCAGGAAGCCTATAATTCACCCCTCCACTTT. Translating it yields CASRMVLSQEAYNSPLHF. The chain has TRBV21-1 and TRBJ1-6; whether TRBD1, the table's D call, matches the DNA was not checked. TRBV21-1 is flagged as a pseudogene. The CDR3 is 18 amino acids.

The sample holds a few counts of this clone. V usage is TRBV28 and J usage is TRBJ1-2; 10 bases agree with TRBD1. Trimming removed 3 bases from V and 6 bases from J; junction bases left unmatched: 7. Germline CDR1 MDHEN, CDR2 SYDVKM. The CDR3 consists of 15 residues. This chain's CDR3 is CASSFSTGGGHGYTF. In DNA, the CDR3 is TGTGCCAGCAGTTTCTCGACAGGGGGCGGTCATGGCTACACCTTC.

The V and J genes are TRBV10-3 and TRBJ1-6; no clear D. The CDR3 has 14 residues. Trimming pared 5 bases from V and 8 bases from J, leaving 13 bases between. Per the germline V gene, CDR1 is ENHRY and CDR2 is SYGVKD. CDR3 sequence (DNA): TGTGCCATCAGTCCCGGGTCGGCCTATTCACCCCTCCACTTT. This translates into CAISPGSAYSPLHF.

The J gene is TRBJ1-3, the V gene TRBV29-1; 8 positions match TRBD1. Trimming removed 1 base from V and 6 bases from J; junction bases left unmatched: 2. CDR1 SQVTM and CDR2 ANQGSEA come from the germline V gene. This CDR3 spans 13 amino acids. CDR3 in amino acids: CSVEGQGINTIYF. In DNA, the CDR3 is TGCAGCGTTGAAGGACAGGGGATAAACACCATATATTTT.

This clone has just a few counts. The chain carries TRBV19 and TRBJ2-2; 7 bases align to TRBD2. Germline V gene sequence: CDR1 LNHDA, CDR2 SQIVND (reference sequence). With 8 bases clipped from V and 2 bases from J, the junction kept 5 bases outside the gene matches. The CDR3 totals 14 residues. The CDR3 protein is CASRSGTNTGELFF. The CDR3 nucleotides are TGTGCCAGTCGAAGCGGGACTAACACCGGGGAGCTGTTTTTT.

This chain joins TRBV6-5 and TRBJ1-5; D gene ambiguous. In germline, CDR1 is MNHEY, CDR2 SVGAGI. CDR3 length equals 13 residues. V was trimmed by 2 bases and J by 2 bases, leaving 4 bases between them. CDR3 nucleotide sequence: TGTGCCAGCAGTTACGCGGGCAATCAGCCCCAGCATTTT. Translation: CASSYAGNQPQHF.

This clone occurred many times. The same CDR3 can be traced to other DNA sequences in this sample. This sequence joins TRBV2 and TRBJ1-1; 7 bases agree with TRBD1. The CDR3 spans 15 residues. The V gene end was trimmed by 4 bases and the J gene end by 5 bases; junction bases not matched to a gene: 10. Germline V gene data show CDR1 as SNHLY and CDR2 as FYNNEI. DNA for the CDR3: TGTGCCAGCAGTGTCTCGACAGGGCTGGGTACTGAAGCTTTCTTT. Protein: CASSVSTGLGTEAFF.